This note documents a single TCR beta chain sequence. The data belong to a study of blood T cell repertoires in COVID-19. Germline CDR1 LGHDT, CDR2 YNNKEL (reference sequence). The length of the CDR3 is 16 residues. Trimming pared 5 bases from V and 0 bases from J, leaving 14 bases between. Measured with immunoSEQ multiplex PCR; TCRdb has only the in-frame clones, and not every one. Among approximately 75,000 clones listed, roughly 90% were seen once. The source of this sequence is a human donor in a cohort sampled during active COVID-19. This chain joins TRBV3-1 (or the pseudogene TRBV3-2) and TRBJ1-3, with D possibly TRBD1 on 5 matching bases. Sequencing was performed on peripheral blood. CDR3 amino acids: CASSDPGGSSGNTIYF. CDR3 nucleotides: TGTGCCAGCAGCGACCCGGGGGGGAGCTCTGGAAACACCATATATTTT.